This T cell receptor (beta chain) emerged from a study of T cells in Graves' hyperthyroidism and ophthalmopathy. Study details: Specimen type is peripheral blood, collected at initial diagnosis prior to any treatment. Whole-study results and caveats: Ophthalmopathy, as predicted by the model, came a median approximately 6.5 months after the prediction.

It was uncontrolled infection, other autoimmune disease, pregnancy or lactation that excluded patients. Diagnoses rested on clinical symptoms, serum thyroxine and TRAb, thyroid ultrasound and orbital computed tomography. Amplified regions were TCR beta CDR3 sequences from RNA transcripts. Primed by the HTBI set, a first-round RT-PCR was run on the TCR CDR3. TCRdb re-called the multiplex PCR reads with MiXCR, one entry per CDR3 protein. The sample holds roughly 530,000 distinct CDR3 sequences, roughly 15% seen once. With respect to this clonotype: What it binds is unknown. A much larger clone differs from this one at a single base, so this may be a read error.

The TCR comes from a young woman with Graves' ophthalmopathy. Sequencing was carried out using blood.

The CDR3, as DNA: TGTGCCGGCAGCTTCTCCACCTTGACAGAGAACACTGAAGCTTTCTTT. Its translation: CAGSFSTLTENTEAFF. The rearrangement joins TRBV7-2 to TRBJ1-1; D is perhaps TRBD1 (5 bases). The germline V gene has CDR1 SGHTA and CDR2 FQGNSA. There are 16 residues in the CDR3.